Listed here are 28 T cell receptor beta chains from one sample, sequenced in a study of identical twins. TCRdb itself ran the 5' RACE reads through MiXCR, one entry per CDR3 protein. The data hold some 200,000 distinct CDR3 sequences, with more than 6.5% observed a single time. The sample was also linked to a second study, of yellow fever vaccine responses in identical twins.

The sequencing sample was made of memory (CD45RO+) T cells sorted from blood. These receptor sequences come from a woman younger than 30 in good health.

This clonotype has at least ten counts. This rearrangement joins TRBV7-8 to TRBJ1-4; unclear D gene. V was clipped by 1 base and J by 3 bases, with 12 bases between them. The CDR3 consists of 16 residues. Looked up from germline, CDR1 is SGHVS and CDR2 is FQNEAQ. CDR3 nucleotide sequence: TGTGCCAGCAGCTTAGGGAATTCAAGAGCTAATGAAAAACTGTTTTTT. Translation: CASSLGNSRANEKLFF. The full variable domain, its missing parts supplied by reference TRBV7-8 and TRBJ1-4, is GAGVSQSPRYKVAKRGQDVALRCDPISGHVSLFWYQQALGQGPEFLTYFQNEAQLDKSGLPSDRFFAERPEGSVSTLKIQRTQQEDSAVYLCASSLGNSRANEKLFFGSGTQLSVL.

The chain recombines TRBV19 with TRBJ2-6; weak D call: TRBD1 (5 bases). Germline CDR1 is LNHDA and CDR2 is SQIVND (reference sequence). Trimming took off 6 bases at V and 4 bases at J, with 10 bases between the two ends. This CDR3 has 14 residues. Written as DNA, the CDR3 is TGTGCCAGTAGACTGGGGCCCGGGGCCAACGTCCTGACTTTC. It is translated as CASRLGPGANVLTF.

A few counts support this clonotype. J is TRBJ2-7 and V is TRBV28, with 11 bases fitting TRBD1. V lost 5 bases to trimming and J lost 3 bases; unmatched junction nucleotides: 9. This CDR3 has 16 amino acids. Per germline, CDR1 MDHEN and CDR2 SYDVKM. The CDR3 nucleotides read TGTGCCAGCAGTCCTCCCGGGACAGGGGGGGTCTACGAGCAGTACTTC. Its protein is CASSPPGTGGVYEQYF. The full variable domain, in which reference TRBV28 and TRBJ2-7 provide the parts outside the CDR3, is DVKVTQSSRYLVKRTGEKVFLECVQDMDHENMFWYRQDPGLGLRLIYFSYDVKMKEKGDIPEGYSVSREKKERFSLILESASTNQTSMYLCASSPPGTGGVYEQYFGPGTRLTVT.

This clonotype was detected ten times or more. V gene TRBV5-1 combines with J gene TRBJ1-2; D call uncertain. Germline V CDR1 and CDR2: SGHRS, YFSETQ. The germline V and J ends were trimmed by 7 bases and 6 bases, with 22 bases remaining between them. The CDR3 length is 15 residues. CDR3 protein: CASRERTMERDGYTF. Written as DNA, the CDR3 is TGCGCCAGCCGGGAGAGAACTATGGAAAGGGATGGCTACACCTTC. Full variable domain (remainder filled in from reference TRBV5-1 and TRBJ1-2): KAGVTQTPRYLIKTRGQQVTLSCSPISGHRSVSWYQQTPGQGLQFLFEYFSETQRNKGNFPGRFSGRQFSNSRSEMNVSTLELGDSALYLCASRERTMERDGYTFGSGTRLTVV.

This clonotype was picked up many times. The CDR3 sequence is CASGWDDSEQFF. DNA for the CDR3: TGTGCTAGTGGTTGGGACGATAGTGAGCAGTTCTTC. This chain joins TRBV12-5 and TRBJ2-1; the D call may be TRBD1 or TRBD2 (5 bases each). Germline V lookup: CDR1 LGHNT, CDR2 FRNRAP. The CDR3 consists of 12 residues. Trimming took 4 bases from V and 9 from J, leaving 10 bases between them. The full variable domain, completed using reference TRBV12-5 and TRBJ2-1, is DARVTQTPRHKVTEMGQEVTMRCQPILGHNTVFWYRQTMMQGLELLAYFRNRAPLDDSGMPKDRFSAEMPDATLATLKIQPSEPRDSAVYFCASGWDDSEQFFGPGTRLTVL.

The V gene is TRBV20-1, the J gene TRBJ2-7, with D tentatively TRBD2 (6 bases). Trimming shortened V by 2 bases and J by 1 base, and 15 bases separated the two germline ends. Germline V gene lookup returns CDR1 DFQATT and CDR2 SNEGSKA (reference sequence). CDR3 length: 15 amino acids. As DNA, the CDR3 is TGCAGTGCTAGAATGTTGGCGGGAATGTCCTACGAGCAGTACTTC. Residues: CSARMLAGMSYEQYF.

The sample holds many counts of this clonotype. The chain couples TRBV29-1 to TRBJ2-1; 14 nucleotides line up with TRBD2. The CDR3 loop spans 15 amino acids. Germline V gene lookup returns CDR1 SQVTM and CDR2 ANQGSEA. V trimming: 4 bases; J trimming: 7 bases; junction bases outside the gene matches: 6. CDR3 protein: CSVGLAGGLGNEQFF. CDR3 DNA sequence: TGCAGCGTTGGACTAGCGGGGGGGCTAGGGAATGAGCAGTTCTTC.

This sequence joins TRBV20-1 and TRBJ2-7; a possible D gene is TRBD2 (6 bases). V lost 6 bases to trimming and J lost 5 bases, with 23 bases between them. CDR1 is DFQATT, CDR2 SNEGSKA, per germline (reference sequence). The CDR3 spans 15 residues. The CDR3: CSAWPRELGTDEQYF. CDR3 in DNA: TGCAGTGCATGGCCTCGTGAGTTAGGGACTGACGAGCAGTACTTC.

This clonotype was picked up many times. This CDR3 reads CASSQDSSGRDARNTQYF. CDR3 bases: TGCGCCAGCAGCCAAGATTCTAGCGGCCGGGACGCCAGAAATACGCAGTATTTT. The rearrangement joins TRBV4-3 to TRBJ2-3, with TRBD2 matching over 7 bases. CDR3 length: 18 amino acids. V lost 0 bases, J lost 7 bases, and 16 bases stayed unmatched. Germline V CDR1 and CDR2: LGHNA, YSLEER.

This clonotype was counted many times. CDR3 nucleotides: TGTGCCAGCAGGGACACTGACACCGGGGAGCTGTTTTTT. Translation: CASRDTDTGELFF. This chain uses TRBV12-3 or TRBV12-4 with TRBJ2-2; D is possibly TRBD1 (5 bases). V was pared by 6 bases and J by 3 bases, with 8 bases between. This CDR3 has 13 residues.

This clonotype was seen ten or more times. The rearrangement links TRBV29-1 to TRBJ2-3; 8 bases map to TRBD2. V dropped 1 base and J dropped 4; count of bases not matched to a gene: 13. The CDR3 length is 17 residues. CDR1 is SQVTM, CDR2 ANQGSEA, per germline. The CDR3 protein is CSVEGRGSGVIADTQYF. CDR3 DNA sequence: TGCAGCGTTGAAGGAAGGGGTAGCGGGGTGATCGCAGATACGCAGTATTTT.

This clonotype was picked up many times. The chain is built from TRBV5-1 and TRBJ2-1, with D possibly called TRBD1 or TRBD2 (5 bases each). V dropped 10 bases and J dropped 5 bases, with 16 bases sitting between them. The germline V gene has CDR1 SGHRS and CDR2 YFSETQ. This CDR3 contains 13 residues. The CDR3 nucleotides read TGCGCCGTCGCACGGGACGGGGACAATGAGCAGTTCTTC. Translation gives CAVARDGDNEQFF. The variable domain in full, with the rest retrieved from reference TRBV5-1 and TRBJ2-1, is KAGVTQTPRYLIKTRGQQVTLSCSPISGHRSVSWYQQTPGQGLQFLFEYFSETQRNKGNFPGRFSGRQFSNSRSEMNVSTLELGDSALYLCAVARDGDNEQFFGPGTRLTVL.

This clonotype was observed a handful of times. V gene TRBV10-3 combines with J gene TRBJ2-5; 9 bases match TRBD1. The CDR3 extends over 18 amino acids. V gave up 3 bases and J gave up 5 bases; unmatched junction bases: 16. Looked up from germline, CDR1 is ENHRY and CDR2 is SYGVKD. For the CDR3, the DNA is TGTGCCATCAGTGATTCAGGGACCGGGACAGGGTCTCGGGAGACCCAGTACTTC. This encodes CAISDSGTGTGSRETQYF.

V is TRBV30 and J is TRBJ2-1; D is undetermined. V dropped 3 bases and J dropped 6 bases, with 12 bases sitting between them. Germline values: CDR1 GTSNPN, CDR2 SVGIG (reference sequence). CDR3 length: 13 amino acids. This CDR3 is CAWRVQAFNEQFF. The CDR3, as DNA: TGTGCCTGGAGGGTCCAGGCGTTCAATGAGCAGTTCTTC. The full variable domain, in which reference TRBV30 and TRBJ2-1 provide the parts outside the CDR3, is SQTIHQWPATLVQPVGSPLSLECTVEGTSNPNLYWYRQAAGRGLQLLFYSVGIGQISSEVPQNLSASRPQDRQFILSSKKLLLSDSGFYLCAWRVQAFNEQFFGPGTRLTVL.

The chain carries TRBV12-3 or TRBV12-4 and TRBJ2-7; 8 nucleotides agree with TRBD2. The CDR3 totals 15 residues. J was trimmed by 4 bases and V by 2 bases; bases with no gene match: 7. CDR3 in amino acids: CASSLRAGVRYEQYF. CDR3 bases: TGTGCCAGCAGTTTACGAGCGGGAGTGAGGTACGAGCAGTACTTC.

CDR3 loop: CASSDDAQGYGYTF. Here the CDR3 DNA reads TGTGCCAGCAGTGACGACGCACAGGGCTATGGCTACACCTTC. V is TRBV6-4 and J is TRBJ1-2; weak D call: TRBD1 (6 bases). Germline V gene sequence: CDR1 MRHNA, CDR2 SNTAGT. The CDR3 runs 14 residues. Trimming shortened V by 2 bases and J by 4 bases, and 11 bases separated the two germline ends.

This clonotype occurred many times. This rearrangement joins TRBV12-3 or TRBV12-4 to TRBJ2-3; D might be TRBD2 (7 bases). Trimming removed 3 bases at V and 2 bases at J, with 12 bases between. The CDR3 sequence is 15 residues long. CDR3 in amino acids: CASSFRGAFTDTQYF. Written as DNA, the CDR3 is TGTGCCAGCAGTTTCCGGGGGGCCTTCACAGATACGCAGTATTTT.

This clonotype appeared a few times. V gene TRBV12-3 or TRBV12-4 combines with J gene TRBJ2-1; 12 bases align to TRBD1. Trimming at V came to 0 bases and at J to 7 bases, leaving 4 bases not matched to a gene. The CDR3 length is 16 residues. The CDR3 loop is CASSLASGQGANEQFF. The CDR3 DNA follows: TGTGCCAGCAGTTTAGCGTCGGGACAGGGGGCAAATGAGCAGTTCTTC.

This chain joins TRBV3-1 and TRBJ1-4; a weak D match, TRBD1 (6 bases). Trimming shortened V by 0 bases and J by 11 bases, and 16 bases separated the two germline ends. The V gene's germline CDR1 is LGHDT and CDR2 YNNKEL (reference sequence). There are 15 residues in the CDR3. CDR3 sequence: CASSQEMKRGGKLFF. CDR3 DNA: TGTGCCAGCAGCCAAGAGATGAAGAGGGGGGGCAAACTGTTTTTT.

In its sample, this clonotype was seen many times. The chain has TRBV4-1 and TRBJ1-4, with 10 bases matching TRBD1. The ends lost 0 bases at V and 7 bases at J; junction bases unmatched: 2. The germline gives CDR1 MGHRA, CDR2 YSYEKL. The CDR3 has 15 amino acids. This chain's CDR3 is CASSQEDRGGEKLFF. The CDR3 region has the DNA TGCGCCAGCAGCCAAGAGGACAGGGGGGGTGAAAAACTGTTTTTT.

This clonotype was seen at least ten times. The chain is built from TRBV7-9 and TRBJ2-2; the match to TRBD1 covers 8 bases. The CDR3 totals 16 residues. Germline V gene sequence: CDR1 SEHNR, CDR2 FQNEAQ (reference sequence). J lost 7 bases, V lost 4 bases, and 11 bases had no gene match. In DNA, the CDR3 is TGTGCCAGCAGCTCTACAGGGGGAGTTGATGTCGGGGAGCTGTTTTTT. This sequence encodes CASSSTGGVDVGELFF.

This clonotype was observed many times. CDR3 DNA: TGTGCCAGCAGCAGACAACCGAAAAGCGGGAGCTCCTACAATGAGCAGTTCTTC. Amino acids: CASSRQPKSGSSYNEQFF. The V gene is TRBV6-2 or TRBV6-3, the J gene TRBJ2-1; TRBD2 matches 8 bases. Germline CDR1 is MNHEY and CDR2 is SVGEGT. This CDR3 contains 18 residues. Trimming cost V 6 bases and J 0 bases; bases outside gene matches: 13.

This clonotype was seen a single time. The genes are TRBV25-1 and TRBJ2-1; D possibly matches TRBD1 or TRBD2 (6 bases each). V lost 4 bases and J 4 bases, leaving 20 bases between the germline ends. The germline V gene has CDR1 MGHDK and CDR2 SYGVNS. This CDR3 region has 17 residues. The CDR3 here is CASSGGSGVEGYNEQFF. CDR3 coding DNA: TGTGCCAGCAGTGGCGGATCAGGGGTGGAGGGGTACAATGAGCAGTTCTTC.

This clonotype was detected many times. The CDR3 nucleotides are TGTGCCAGCAGACGATACACCTCAGATACGCAGTATTTT. This encodes CASRRYTSDTQYF. The V call is TRBV7-2, the J call TRBJ2-3; unclear D gene. The CDR3 is made up of 13 amino acids. Per the germline V gene, CDR1 is SGHTA and CDR2 is FQGNSA. V dropped 6 bases and J dropped 4 bases, with 11 bases sitting between them. Drawing the rest from reference TRBV7-2 and TRBJ2-3, the complete variable domain is GAGVSQSPSNKVTEKGKDVELRCDPISGHTALYWYRQSLGQGLEFLIYFQGNSAPDKSGLPSDRFSAERTGGSVSTLTIQRTQQEDSAVYLCASRRYTSDTQYFGPGTRLTVL.

This chain links TRBV29-1 with TRBJ1-2; a weak D match, TRBD1 (6 bases). The length of the CDR3 is 12 residues. From germline, CDR1 is SQVTM and CDR2 ANQGSEA. V lost 4 bases and J lost 8, with 14 bases in between. CDR3 nucleotide sequence: TGCAGCGTTGTGAAGACAGGAGGCGGCTACACCTTC. Translated: CSVVKTGGGYTF.

V gene TRBV7-2 combines with J gene TRBJ2-3; D is unclear. The germline V and J ends were trimmed by 5 bases and 5 bases, with 17 bases remaining between them. The CDR3 sequence is 15 residues long. Germline V CDR1 and CDR2: SGHTA, FQGNSA. The CDR3 loop is CASSISAQWQDTQYF. The CDR3 nucleotides are TGTGCCAGCAGCATCTCCGCCCAATGGCAAGATACGCAGTATTTT.

As DNA, the CDR3 is TGTGCCAGCAGCCCTAGACGGGGGACAGACACACCCCAGTACTTC. This translates into CASSPRRGTDTPQYF. The chain is built from TRBV7-6 and TRBJ2-5; a weak D match, TRBD1 (7 bases). Germline V gene sequence: CDR1 SGHVS, CDR2 FNYEAQ. CDR3 length equals 15 residues. Trimming removed 5 bases at V and 9 bases at J, with 22 bases between.

The rearrangement joins TRBV2 to TRBJ2-7, with a possible D match to TRBD2 (6 bases). Deletions cut 5 bases from V and 2 bases from J, with 13 bases between. Germline CDR1 SNHLY, CDR2 FYNNEI. The CDR3 is 14 residues long. The CDR3 sequence is CASSWTGLPYEQYF. The CDR3 region has the DNA TGTGCCAGCAGTTGGACGGGACTTCCCTACGAGCAGTACTTC. The entire variable domain, with the rest obtained from reference TRBV2 and TRBJ2-7, is as follows: EPEVTQTPSHQVTQMGQEVILRCVPISNHLYFYWYRQILGQKVEFLVSFYNNEISEKSEIFDDQFSVERPDGSNFTLKIRSTKLEDSAMYFCASSWTGLPYEQYFGPGTRLTVT.